The rows below give T cell receptor beta chains drawn from one sample of a study of T cell responses to AZD1222 COVID-19 vaccine. The method was immunoSEQ multiplex PCR; TCRdb's version includes in-frame clones alone and lacks a portion of them. Of around 110,000 clones in the sample, roughly 93% were seen once. The sequencing here drew on peripheral blood, taken on day 0 of AZD1222 vaccination. The receptors stem from an adult in good health. Both conserved end residues are part of each CDR3. A D gene is named only where the DNA matches it firmly. Only some rows state a clone size, as once, few, many or a class for expanded clones.

TRBV5-1,-,-,TRBJ1-1,TGCGCCAGCAGCTTGGGACAGTTCCGAATGAACACTGAAGCTTTCTTT,CASSLGQFRMNTEAFF
TRBV7-9,-,-,TRBJ1-4,TGTGCCAGCAGCTTACAGGGTAGGGGTGAAAAACTGTTTTTT,CASSLQGRGEKLFF
TRBV5-1,-,-,TRBJ1-5,TGCGCCAGCAGCCCTAGTGGGACTCTGGGTGATCAGCCCCAGCATTTT,CASSPSGTLGDQPQHF
TRBV7-3,-,-,TRBJ2-1,TGTGCCAGCAGCTCCTATCCCCCAGGGGATGAGCAGTTCTTC,CASSSYPPGDEQFF
TRBV2,-,-,TRBJ2-5,TGTGCCAGCCAAGGGCACCGAGGCGAAGAGACCCAGTACTTC,CASQGHRGEETQYF
TRBV4-1,-,TRBD1,TRBJ2-7,TGCGCCAGCAGCCAAGACATAGGACAGGGCGGAGGAGGCGAGCAGTACTTC,CASSQDIGQGGGGEQYF
TRBV15,-,-,TRBJ1-5,TGTGCCACCAGCAGAGAAGGGCTCAATCAGCCCCAGCATTTT,CATSREGLNQPQHF
TRBV7-9,-,-,TRBJ1-1,TGTGCCAGCAGCTTAGCTTCCCCGGTGGCTTTCTTT,CASSLASPVAFF
TRBV11-2,-,-,TRBJ1-2,TGTGCCAGCAGCTTAGGACCGGGAATCGATGGCTACACCTTC,CASSLGPGIDGYTF
TRBV28,-,-,TRBJ2-1,TGTGCCAGCAGTCCTAGTAATGAGCAGTTCTTC,CASSPSNEQFF
TRBV2,-,-,TRBJ1-2,TGTGCCAGCAGTGAATTTGTCCGTGGAGATGGCTACACCTTC,CASSEFVRGDGYTF
TRBV11-3,-,TRBD1,TRBJ2-2,TGTGCCAGCAGCCCCTCCGGACAGGGGAGATCCGGGGAGCTGTTTTTT,CASSPSGQGRSGELFF
TRBV19,-,-,TRBJ2-2,TGTGCCAGTAATAAGCAGACCACCGGGGAGCTGTTTTTT,CASNKQTTGELFF
TRBV27,-,-,TRBJ2-1,TGTGCCAGCAGTTTATGGGGCGCGAGCTCCTACAATGAGCAGTTCTTC,CASSLWGASSYNEQFF
TRBV18,-,TRBD1,TRBJ2-3,TGTGCCAGCTCTCCCGGACAGGGTATGGCCTCCACAGATACGCAGTATTTT,CASSPGQGMASTDTQYF
TRBV7-3,-,-,TRBJ2-1,TGTGCCAGCAGCTTAGCGGCTAGCTCCTACAATGAGCAGTTCTTC,CASSLAASSYNEQFF
TRBV5-1,-,-,TRBJ2-7,TGCGCCAGCAGCTTGGCAATCCCGGGACACTACGAGCAGTACTTC,CASSLAIPGHYEQYF
TRBV7-9,once,TRBD1,TRBJ1-2,TGTGCCAGCAGCTACGACAGGGGGCCATATGGCTACACCTTC,CASSYDRGPYGYTF
TRBV30,once,-,TRBJ1-6,TGTGTCCAAAGCAGGGGCCAAGGCTCACCCCTCCACTTT,CVQSRGQGSPLHF
TRBV5-4,-,TRBD2,TRBJ2-5,TGTGCCAGCAGCCCCAAGACGACTAGCGGAGAGACCCAGTACTTC,CASSPKTTSGETQYF
TRBV27,-,TRBD1,TRBJ2-7,TGTGCCAGCAGTCCCCGGACAGGGAATGACTACGAGCAGTACTTC,CASSPRTGNDYEQYF
TRBV19,-,TRBD2,TRBJ2-3,TGTGCCAGTAGTAAGTTAGGCGGGAGAAGAGATACGCAGTATTTT,CASSKLGGRRDTQYF
TRBV2,-,TRBD2,TRBJ2-7,TGTGCCAGCAGTATCGGAATAGCGGGGGGGTACGAGCAGTACTTC,CASSIGIAGGYEQYF
TRBV20-1,-,-,TRBJ1-5,TGCAGTGCTAGTCTCGGACCGGCAAATCAGCCCCAGCATTTT,CSASLGPANQPQHF
TRBV4-1,-,-,TRBJ2-1,TGCGCCAGCAGCCAGTCTCCATACAATGAGCAGTTCTTC,CASSQSPYNEQFF
TRBV7-9,-,-,TRBJ2-7,TGTGCCAGCAGCTTAGGCGTGGGGGAGCAGTACTTC,CASSLGVGEQYF